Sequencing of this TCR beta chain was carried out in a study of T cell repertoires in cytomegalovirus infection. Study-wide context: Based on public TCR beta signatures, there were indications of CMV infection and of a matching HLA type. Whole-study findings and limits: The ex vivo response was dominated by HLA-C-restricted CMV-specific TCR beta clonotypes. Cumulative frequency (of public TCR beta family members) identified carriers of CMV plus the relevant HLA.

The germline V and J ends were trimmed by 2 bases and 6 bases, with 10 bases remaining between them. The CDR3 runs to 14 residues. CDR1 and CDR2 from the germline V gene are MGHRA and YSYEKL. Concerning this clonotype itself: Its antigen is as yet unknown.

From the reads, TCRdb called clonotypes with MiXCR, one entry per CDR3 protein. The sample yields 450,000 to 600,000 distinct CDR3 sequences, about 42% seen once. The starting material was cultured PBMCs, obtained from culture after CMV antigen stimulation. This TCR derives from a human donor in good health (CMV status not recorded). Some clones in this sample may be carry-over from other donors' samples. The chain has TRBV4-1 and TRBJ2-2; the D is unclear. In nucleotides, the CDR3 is TGCGCCAGCAGCCAACCCTACAGAGCCGGGGAGCTGTTTTTT. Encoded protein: CASSQPYRAGELFF.